This TCR beta chain comes out of a study of blood T cell repertoires in COVID-19 (TCRdb year 2020). Background for the entire study: The collaborator samples originated in the United States, Italy and Spain and spanned the acute and convalescent phases of COVID-19. The material from the prospective study consisted of cDNA or gDNA derived from T cells, B-cell-depleted T cells, or PBMCs. Subjects who had been exposed to COVID-19, were actively infected with it, or had recovered from it provided the deeply sampled blood TCRbeta repertoires that made up the dataset. The repertoires were released in a freely available public database intended as a resource for research on the immune response to SARS-CoV-2. Samples were obtained from the ongoing ImmuneRACE study (first 160 participants) and from 950 to 1,500 subjects provided by 6 global collaborators. Sample metadata almost always included a de-identified subject ID, COVID-19 status, age in years and sex. Where available, HLA class I and class II types were obtained from metadata supplied by the sample provider rather than from assay-based typing. General study outcomes and caveats: The quantity of clinical and demographic metadata differed by source and by participant and was supplied without curation.

Points on this clone: Its cognate antigen has yet to be identified. One base away there is no much larger clone; base qualities are not given.

TCRbeta CDR3 regions were amplified from genomic DNA using the immunoSEQ Assay, a bias-controlled multiplex PCR. On the study's bioinformatics: Within the assay, amplification of reference gene primers was used to estimate how many nucleated cells each sample contained. To quantify the absolute abundance of each unique TCRbeta CDR3 rearrangement, sequence reads were collapsed and filtered. For each sample, productive Simpson clonality was calculated by taking the square root of Simpson's diversity index across productive rearrangements. This immuneACCESS table, as held by TCRdb, lists in-frame sequences with V and J called but not all clones. Of the missing ones, under half trace to an unresolved V gene in checked studies; the others have no known cause. The V and J calls and clone size were taken over from that table, and D and trimming were inferred from the DNA. Within this sample are nearly 110,000 clones, with roughly two thirds of them counted one time only. The ten top clones hold roughly 0.9% of the sample.

Collaborating institutions collected whole blood in K2EDTA tubes following their own protocols. For TCRbeta analysis, collaborators shipped samples in one of three forms: frozen whole blood, isolated PBMCs, or DNA extracted from either of those sample types. The CDR3 sequence holds 17 residues, the cysteine and phenylalanine included. Only the CDR3 portion is preserved as DNA: 51 bases, with reading frame beginning at the first base. V loses 0 bases of germline sequence and J loses 3 bases, and the interval between the two ends is 15 bases. The germline V gene supplies CDR1 MNHGY and CDR2 SVAAGI. Here the chain combines TRBV6-9 and TRBJ1-5; perhaps TRBD1 is the D gene, with 5 bases matching. This receptor was obtained from a human donor with acute or convalescent COVID-19. The donor label of this sample is uncertain. Source material: peripheral blood. The CDR3 protein is CASSYSPGRVPNQPQHF. The DNA reads as follows: TGTGCCAGCAGTTATTCCCCTGGCAGGGTGCCCAATCAGCCCCAGCATTTT.